The rows below give T cell receptor beta chains drawn from one sample of a study. Each CDR3 protein gets one entry after TCRdb re-called the 5' RACE reads with MiXCR. In the table there are over 55,000 distinct CDR3 sequences, more than 25% of which are singletons. Sequenced sample: tumor-infiltrating memory CD4+ T cells sorted from the breast tumor. These receptors were obtained from a female donor with breast cancer. Both conserved end residues are part of each CDR3. Fields, in order: clone size, J gene, V gene, D gene, CDR3 DNA, CDR3 protein. The D gene is left open where the match is weak. Clone size is stated in some rows and not others, as once, few, many or a class when expanded.

many	TRBJ2-3	TRBV7-9	NA	TGTGCCAGCAGCCTCGACGATACGCAGTATTTT	CASSLDDTQYF
few	TRBJ1-6	TRBV7-9	NA	TGTGCCAGCAGCTTAGGGTCCGGACTGTCCTATAATTCACCCCTCCACTTT	CASSLGSGLSYNSPLHF
few	TRBJ2-3	TRBV29-1	NA	TGCAGCGTTGAAATTCAGGGTGCAGATACGCAGTATTTT	CSVEIQGADTQYF
NA	TRBJ1-5	TRBV20-1	NA	TGCAGTGCTAGAGATCATCAGGGGCGTTTCTTCGGCAATCAGCCCCAGCATTTT	CSARDHQGRFFGNQPQHF
few	TRBJ1-1	TRBV3-1	NA	TGTGCCAGCAGCCAACCGCCGAACACTGAAGCTTTCTTT	CASSQPPNTEAFF
few	TRBJ1-2	TRBV7-9	NA	TGTGCCAGCAGCCCATGGGAAGTCCCTAACTATGGCTACACCTTC	CASSPWEVPNYGYTF
few	TRBJ2-1	TRBV4-1	TRBD2	TGCGCCAGCAGCCTGACTAGCGGGATACTCTACTACAATGAGCAGTTCTTC	CASSLTSGILYYNEQFF
NA	TRBJ1-1	TRBV5-6	NA	TGTGCCAGCAGCACTAACAGGGAAGAGCTTGCTTTCTTT	CASSTNREELAFF
few	TRBJ2-7	TRBV5-1	NA	TGCGCCAGCAGGACAGGAAACTACGAGCAGTACTTC	CASRTGNYEQYF
NA	TRBJ2-1	TRBV7-6	TRBD2	TGTGCCAGCAGCTTCGGCGGGAGAAGCAATGAGCAGTTCTTC	CASSFGGRSNEQFF
few	TRBJ1-2	TRBV7-8	TRBD1	TGTGCCAGCAGCCGAGGGGGCTCGGGAGGCTACACCTTC	CASSRGGSGGYTF
few	TRBJ2-5	TRBV7-6	TRBD2	TGTGCCAGCTCGGCAGCGGGAGGGCAAGAGACCCAGTACTTC	CASSAAGGQETQYF
medium-sized	TRBJ2-5	TRBV6-2/TRBV6-3	NA	TGTGCCAGCAGTTACGGACGGCAAGAGACCCAGTACTTC	CASSYGRQETQYF
few	TRBJ1-1	TRBV20-1	NA	TGCAGTGCGTCGCGGGGGGCGAACACTGAAGCTTTCTTT	CSASRGANTEAFF
few	TRBJ2-7	TRBV11-1	NA	TGTGCCAGCAGCCCTGACAGCTCCTACGAGCAGTACTTC	CASSPDSSYEQYF
NA	TRBJ2-3	TRBV6-1	NA	TGTGCCAGCAGTGTTAGCAGACTACCGCCCACAGATACGCAGTATTTT	CASSVSRLPPTDTQYF
few	TRBJ1-2	TRBV7-2	TRBD1	TGTGCCACCGGCAGGGGGCACCCCAGCTATGGCTACACCTTC	CATGRGHPSYGYTF
NA	TRBJ2-3	TRBV30	TRBD1	TGTGCCCGGGACAGGGGGAACACAGATACGCAGTATTTT	CARDRGNTDTQYF
few	TRBJ2-1	TRBV5-1	NA	TGCGCCAGCAGCTTGGGGCAGGGAGCCTACAATGAGCAGTTCTTC	CASSLGQGAYNEQFF
few	TRBJ2-3	TRBV4-1	TRBD2	TGCGCCAGCAGCCAAGAGGGACTAGCGGGACCTCAAGATACGCAGTATTTT	CASSQEGLAGPQDTQYF
NA	TRBJ2-2	TRBV7-3	NA	TGTGCCAGCAGCTCACCGGCAGGCACCGGGGAGCTGTTTTTT	CASSSPAGTGELFF
few	TRBJ2-7	TRBV7-9	TRBD1	TGTGCCAGCAGCTTAGCGAGGGGACAGACCTACGAGCAGTACTTC	CASSLARGQTYEQYF
NA	TRBJ2-7	TRBV11-2	TRBD2	TGTGCCAGCAGCTTAGATCGCAGCGGGGGGGGCGAGCAGTACTTC	CASSLDRSGGGEQYF
NA	TRBJ1-1	TRBV27	NA	TGTGCCAGCAGTGGGTGGACAGCGGGCATTACTGAAGCTTTCTTT	CASSGWTAGITEAFF
NA	TRBJ2-4	TRBV13	NA	TGTGCCAGCAGCCAAAGGGGGAACATTCAGTACTTC	CASSQRGNIQYF
NA	TRBJ1-4	TRBV7-9	NA	TGTGCCAGCAGCTTAGAAGGCCGGGAAAAACTGTTTTTT	CASSLEGREKLFF
once	TRBJ1-2	TRBV15	NA	TGTGCCACCAGCACGTATTCTAACTATGGCTACACCTTC	CATSTYSNYGYTF
NA	TRBJ2-6	TRBV7-9	NA	TGTGCCAGCAGCTTAGGGGTGGGAACTCCTGGGGCCAACGTCCTGACTTTC	CASSLGVGTPGANVLTF
many	TRBJ2-5	TRBV7-8	NA	TGTGCCAGCAGCTTAGTGTTCGCGGCGTCAGAGACCCAGTACTTC	CASSLVFAASETQYF
NA	TRBJ2-5	TRBV20-1	NA	TGCAGTGCTCAGCCGGACGCCGGGGTAGAGACCCAGTACTTC	CSAQPDAGVETQYF
few	TRBJ1-1	TRBV6-2/TRBV6-3	NA	TGTGCCAGCAGTTACCTCGAGGAGAGGGGGACTGAAGCTTTCTTT	CASSYLEERGTEAFF
few	TRBJ2-7	TRBV20-1	TRBD2	TGCAGTGCCACCACGGGACTAGCCGGGGAGCAGTACTTC	CSATTGLAGEQYF
many	TRBJ2-1	TRBV5-1	NA	TGCGCCAGCAGCTTGGGCGACGCCTACAATGAGCAGTTCTTC	CASSLGDAYNEQFF
NA	TRBJ2-2	TRBV6-1	NA	TGTGCCAGCGACAGGGCGGGGACCGGGGAGCTGTTTTTT	CASDRAGTGELFF
few	TRBJ1-4	TRBV9	NA	TGTGCCAGCAGCTTGGGTCGGAAAGCAACTGAAAAACTGTTTTTT	CASSLGRKATEKLFF
NA	TRBJ2-7	TRBV24-1	NA	TGTGCCACCATATCGGGAGACCCATACGAGCAGTACTTC	CATISGDPYEQYF
NA	TRBJ1-2	TRBV5-1	NA	TGCGCCAGCAGCTCCGACAATAACTATGGCTACACCTTC	CASSSDNNYGYTF
NA	TRBJ2-1	TRBV14	NA	TGTGCCAGCAGTCTCGACAGGAACCCCGCAAATGAGCAGTTCTTC	CASSLDRNPANEQFF
few	TRBJ2-1	TRBV7-9	TRBD1	TGTGCCAGCAGCGCCGGGACAGGGAGATTAGATGAGCAGTTCTTC	CASSAGTGRLDEQFF
many	TRBJ2-5	TRBV24-1	NA	TGTGCCACCAGTGCCAGGACAGCGCACCAAGAGACCCAGTACTTC	CATSARTAHQETQYF
NA	TRBJ2-7	TRBV4-2	TRBD2	TGTGCCAGCAGCCAAGAGTATTTGTCTAGCGGAAACGCGGGGCAGTACTTC	CASSQEYLSSGNAGQYF
few	TRBJ1-5	TRBV29-1	NA	TGCAGCGTTGAAGGGGCCCCGGGTCAGCCCCAGCATTTT	CSVEGAPGQPQHF
NA	TRBJ2-7	TRBV12-3/TRBV12-4	NA	TGTGCCAGCAGTTTCGGGGCCTACGAGCAGTACTTC	CASSFGAYEQYF
NA	TRBJ1-6	TRBV7-2	NA	TGTGCCAGCCGTCGTCGGGCGGAGGGACCCCTCCACTTT	CASRRRAEGPLHF
few	TRBJ2-3	TRBV21-1	NA	TGTGCCAGCAGTCCCCCCAAGGGCGGGGGCACAGATACGCAGTATTTT	CASSPPKGGGTDTQYF
medium-sized	TRBJ2-3	TRBV5-1	NA	TGCGCCAGCAGCAGGGACCATAGCACAGATACGCAGTATTTT	CASSRDHSTDTQYF
NA	TRBJ2-5	TRBV7-9	TRBD2	TGTGCCAGCAGCACCCAAGCGGGAGGGAACCAAGAGACCCAGTACTTC	CASSTQAGGNQETQYF
few	TRBJ1-1	TRBV5-1	TRBD1	TGCGCCAGCAGCTTGGTTTTGGGACAGGCGCCCGACTCTTTCTTT	CASSLVLGQAPDSFF
few	TRBJ2-7	TRBV20-1	NA	TGCAGTGCTTTTACTAGCTCCTACGAGCAGTACTTC	CSAFTSSYEQYF
NA	TRBJ2-5	TRBV28	TRBD1	TGTGCCAGCCGCAGGGGGCGCGTGGAGACCCAGTACTTC	CASRRGRVETQYF
NA	TRBJ1-6	TRBV6-5	NA	TGTGCCAGCAAAGAGAGATATAATTCACCCCTCCACTTT	CASKERYNSPLHF
few	TRBJ2-4	TRBV6-5	TRBD2	TGTGCCAGCAGTTCTTCCGGGACTAGAGCCGCCAAAAACATTCAGTACTTC	CASSSSGTRAAKNIQYF
NA	TRBJ1-2	TRBV10-3	NA	TGTGCCATCAGGGAACAGAGCTCTAACTATGGCTACACCTTC	CAIREQSSNYGYTF
NA	TRBJ2-2	TRBV7-2	TRBD2	TGTGCCAGCAGCTTAGGTCCTAGCGGGTCCATGGGGGAGCTGTTTTTT	CASSLGPSGSMGELFF
NA	TRBJ2-5	TRBV9	NA	TGTGCCAGCAGCAACCAAGAGACCCAGTACTTC	CASSNQETQYF